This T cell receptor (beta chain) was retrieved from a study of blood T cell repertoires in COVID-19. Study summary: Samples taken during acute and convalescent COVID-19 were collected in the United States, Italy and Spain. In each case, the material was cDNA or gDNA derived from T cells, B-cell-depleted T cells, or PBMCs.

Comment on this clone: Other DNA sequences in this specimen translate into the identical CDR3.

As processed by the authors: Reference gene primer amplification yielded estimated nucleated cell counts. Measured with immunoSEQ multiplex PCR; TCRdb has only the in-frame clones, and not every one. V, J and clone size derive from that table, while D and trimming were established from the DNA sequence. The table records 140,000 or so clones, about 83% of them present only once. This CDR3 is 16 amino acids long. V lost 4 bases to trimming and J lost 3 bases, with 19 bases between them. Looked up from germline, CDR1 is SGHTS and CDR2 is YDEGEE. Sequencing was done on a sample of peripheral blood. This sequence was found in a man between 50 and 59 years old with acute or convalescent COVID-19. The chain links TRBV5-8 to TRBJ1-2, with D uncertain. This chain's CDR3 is CASSPGGTGGYYGYTF. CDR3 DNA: TGTGCCAGCAGCCCGGGAGGTACCGGAGGTTACTATGGCTACACCTTC. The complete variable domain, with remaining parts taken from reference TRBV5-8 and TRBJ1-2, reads EAGVTQSPTHLIKTRGQQATLRCSPISGHTSVYWYQQALGLGLQFLLWYDEGEERNRGNFPPRFSGRQFPNYSSELNVNALELEDSALYLCASSPGGTGGYYGYTFGSGTRLTVV.